The rows below give T cell receptor beta chains drawn from one sample of a study of post-analysis software for immune sequencing data. MiXCR, run by TCRdb on the PCR reads, gives a single entry per CDR3 protein. The data show hundreds of thousands of distinct CDR3 sequences, with 55% to 60% seen just once and approximately 10% held by the top ten. Input material: blood. The receptors were sampled from a girl aged 2 to 9 with multiple sclerosis. Each CDR3 is given with its conserved first and last residue. The D gene is left open where the match is weak. Clone size appears in some rows only: once, few, many, or a class for an expanded clone.

d_gene	v_gene	abundance	j_gene	CDR3nt	CDR3aa
NA	TRBV20-1	few	TRBJ2-3	TGCAGTGCTCCGGGTTCTTTGAGGGGTAGCACAGATACGCAGTATTTT	CSAPGSLRGSTDTQYF
NA	TRBV6-5	few	TRBJ2-6	TGTGCCAGCAGTTACTCTGAGGCCGGGGCCAACGTCCTGACTTTC	CASSYSEAGANVLTF
TRBD1	TRBV4-1	NA	TRBJ2-6	TGCGCCAGCAGCCCTTGGCAGGGGGATAGTGGGGCCAACGTCCTGACTTTC	CASSPWQGDSGANVLTF
NA	TRBV28	NA	TRBJ2-7	TGTGCCAGCAGTTTTTTAGGGCTAGCACACGAGCAGTACTTC	CASSFLGLAHEQYF
NA	TRBV27	once	TRBJ2-3	TGTGCCAGCAGTGGGTGGGACGGTGCAGATACGCAGTATTTT	CASSGWDGADTQYF
NA	TRBV2	once	TRBJ2-4	TGTGCCAGCAGTGGAGTCGTGTTCCAAGCCAAAAACATTCAGTACTTC	CASSGVVFQAKNIQYF
TRBD1	TRBV7-3	NA	TRBJ1-2	TGTGCCAGCAGCCCCGAAGGGGGCAGGGACTCTGGCTACACCTTC	CASSPEGGRDSGYTF
NA	TRBV7-2	few	TRBJ2-3	TGTGCCAGCAGCTCAAATCAATTGGGTTCAATGGATACGCAGTATTTT	CASSSNQLGSMDTQYF
NA	TRBV27	few	TRBJ2-1	TGTGCCAGCAGGAAGGAATACAATGAGCAGTTCTTC	CASRKEYNEQFF
NA	TRBV20-1	few	TRBJ2-3	TGCAGTGCTGGCCGCACAGATACGCAGTATTTT	CSAGRTDTQYF
NA	TRBV20-1	NA	TRBJ2-1	TGCAGTGCTAGGGGGCCCGGGACCGTAAACAATGAGCAGTTCTTC	CSARGPGTVNNEQFF
NA	TRBV12-3/TRBV12-4	NA	TRBJ1-6	TGTGCCAGCAGTTTAGGGTCCAGGTGGGCTTCACCCCTCCACTTT	CASSLGSRWASPLHF
NA	TRBV4-1	few	TRBJ1-4	TGCGCCAGCAGCCAGGGCAGACAGAAGATTAATGAAAAACTGTTTTTT	CASSQGRQKINEKLFF
NA	TRBV4-2	NA	TRBJ1-1	TGTGCCAGCAGCCAAGTCATGGGGCAGATGAACACTGAAGCTTTCTTT	CASSQVMGQMNTEAFF
TRBD1	TRBV5-1	NA	TRBJ1-2	TGCGCCAGCAGCTTGGGAGGGGGCCCCCCACGAGGGACTAACTATGGCTACACCTTC	CASSLGGGPPRGTNYGYTF
TRBD1	TRBV29-1	NA	TRBJ2-5	TGCAGCGGGGGACAGGGGATCCGAGAGACCCAGTACTTC	CSGGQGIRETQYF
TRBD1	TRBV12-3/TRBV12-4	NA	TRBJ1-2	TGTGCCAGCAGGGGACAGGGGGCTAAAGGCTACACCTTC	CASRGQGAKGYTF
TRBD2	TRBV7-2	NA	TRBJ2-1	TGTGCCAGCAGCTTAGCGATGATGGTAGCGGGAGGGCACAATGAGCAGTTCTTC	CASSLAMMVAGGHNEQFF
TRBD1	TRBV7-9	NA	TRBJ2-1	TGTGCCAGCAGCGACACAGGGGGCTACAATGAGCAGTTCTTC	CASSDTGGYNEQFF
NA	TRBV2	NA	TRBJ2-3	TGTGCCAGCAGTGCAATTTCTATGACAGATACGCAGTATTTT	CASSAISMTDTQYF
NA	TRBV3-1	NA	TRBJ1-2	TGTGCCAGCAGCCAAGAGGGGTCGATTGGCTACACCTTC	CASSQEGSIGYTF
NA	TRBV29-1	NA	TRBJ2-3	TGCAGCGTGGGCACTAGACAGACAGATACGCAGTATTTT	CSVGTRQTDTQYF
NA	TRBV5-1	NA	TRBJ2-7	TGCGCCAGCAGCTTGCGTTCAGGCGTTGACGGCGACGAGCAGTACTTC	CASSLRSGVDGDEQYF
NA	TRBV12-3/TRBV12-4	NA	TRBJ2-3	TGTGCCAGCAAGGGGGGCGGCACAGATACGCAGTATTTT	CASKGGGTDTQYF
TRBD2	TRBV29-1	NA	TRBJ2-5	TGCAGCGTTGTAGTAGCGGGAGACCGGCGAGAGACCCAGTACTTC	CSVVVAGDRRETQYF
TRBD1	TRBV7-9	NA	TRBJ1-1	TGTGCCTGCAGCCCAGGGGGGCGGCAATTGAACACTGAAGCTTTCTTT	CACSPGGRQLNTEAFF
NA	TRBV24-1	NA	TRBJ2-1	TGTGCCACCAGTGATTTATCCCCAGGTCGCACGAATGAGCAGTTCTTC	CATSDLSPGRTNEQFF
NA	TRBV5-1	NA	TRBJ1-2	TGCGCCAGCAGCTTGGTCGAGAGGGGGGACTATGGCTACACCTTC	CASSLVERGDYGYTF
NA	TRBV29-1	few	TRBJ1-1	TGCAGCGTTGAAGATCATCAGGGATCCACTGAAGCTTTCTTT	CSVEDHQGSTEAFF
NA	TRBV2	NA	TRBJ2-5	TGTGCCAGCAGTAGGACACGGTTTGAGCAGTACTTC	CASSRTRFEQYF
TRBD1	TRBV20-1	NA	TRBJ2-1	TGCAGTGCTGGAGCAACAGGGGGTAATGCGGGACAAACCTACAATGAGCAGTTCTTC	CSAGATGGNAGQTYNEQFF
NA	TRBV4-3	once	TRBJ1-5	TGCGCCAGCAGCCCCGCACGGGGGAATCAGCCCCAGCATTTT	CASSPARGNQPQHF
NA	TRBV10-1	NA	TRBJ2-7	TGCGCCAGCAGTGCGGTCTTTCGGGGAGAGCAGTACTTC	CASSAVFRGEQYF
NA	TRBV7-2	NA	TRBJ2-6	TGTGCCAGCGGACGAGACAGGTCTGGGGCCAACGTCCTGACTTTC	CASGRDRSGANVLTF
NA	TRBV4-3	once	TRBJ2-5	TGCGCCAGCAGCCAAGATATGGGCAGGGTTGAGACCCAGTACTTC	CASSQDMGRVETQYF
NA	TRBV4-1	NA	TRBJ2-1	TGCGCCAGCAGCCAAGGGGCCCAAGTAGGGATGAATGAGCAGTTCTTC	CASSQGAQVGMNEQFF
NA	TRBV5-5	few	TRBJ2-7	TGTGCCTCACAGCTTAGGAGACCCTACGAGCAGTACTTC	CASQLRRPYEQYF